The next 14 T cell receptor beta chains were all read from a single sample in a study of T-cell memory formation after mild COVID-19. TCRdb redid the calling of the 5' RACE reads with MiXCR, one entry per CDR3 protein. The table records around 320,000 distinct CDR3 sequences, around 15% of them present only once. Sample: PBMCs or a T cell subset sorted from them (not recorded which). The receptors shown here come from a man between 18 and 35 years old who had mild COVID-19 (a few samples of this study predate the infection). Cell type and time point are not known.

Only a few counts were recorded for this clonotype. The V gene is TRBV2, the J gene TRBJ2-1; 8 nucleotides line up with TRBD2. This CDR3 has 16 residues. With V trimmed by 6 bases and J by 4 bases, 11 bases remained unmatched. Germline assignment: CDR1 SNHLY and CDR2 FYNNEI. This CDR3 is CASRNPGLADYNEQFF. The CDR3 DNA reads as TGTGCCAGCAGGAACCCCGGACTAGCCGATTACAATGAGCAGTTCTTC.

This clonotype turned up a few times. The CDR3 region is CASSLGQSSYEQYV. The CDR3 coding sequence is TGTGCCAGCAGCTTAGGGCAGAGCTCCTACGAGCAGTACGTC. V and J are TRBV7-9 and TRBJ2-7; D not resolved. The V and J ends lost 1 base and 0 bases respectively, with 7 bases between them. This CDR3 contains 14 residues. Germline assignment: CDR1 SEHNR and CDR2 FQNEAQ (reference sequence).

This clonotype was counted between two and nine times. V and J are TRBV10-3 and TRBJ2-3; 9 nucleotides line up with TRBD2. V lost 4 bases to trimming and J lost 0 bases; unmatched junction nucleotides: 8. This CDR3 region has 17 residues. Per germline, CDR1 ENHRY and CDR2 SYGVKD. This chain's CDR3 is CAISGDSGGASTDTQYF. CDR3 in DNA: TGTGCCATCAGTGGAGATAGCGGGGGCGCTAGCACAGATACGCAGTATTTT.

This clonotype was counted between two and nine times. This sequence joins TRBV20-1 and TRBJ2-3; D not certain. Germline V gene sequence: CDR1 DFQATT, CDR2 SNEGSKA (reference sequence). The ends were cut back, 0 bases at V and 6 bases at J, with 10 bases in the middle. The length of the CDR3 is 13 residues. The CDR3 protein is CSARDSFGDTQYF. The DNA of the CDR3 is TGCAGTGCTAGAGATTCGTTCGGGGATACGCAGTATTTT.

The genes are TRBV27 and TRBJ2-7; 7 bases match TRBD2. The germline V gene has CDR1 MNHEY and CDR2 SMNVEV (reference sequence). This CDR3 comprises 14 residues. Trimming removed 5 bases from V and 5 bases from J; junction bases left unmatched: 9. The CDR3 DNA sequence: TGTGCCAGCAGTCGGGAGGTGACGGGGAACGAGCAGTACTTC. Residues: CASSREVTGNEQYF.

The gene calls are TRBV4-1 and TRBJ2-2, with a weak D call TRBD1 (6 bases). The CDR3 length is 16 residues. Trimming shortened V by 0 bases and J by 5 bases, and 13 bases separated the two germline ends. The germline gives CDR1 MGHRA, CDR2 YSYEKL. The CDR3 protein is CASSQDATGWTGELFF. Written as DNA, the CDR3 is TGCGCCAGCAGCCAAGATGCAACAGGGTGGACCGGGGAGCTGTTTTTT.

This clonotype was counted between two and nine times. The chain is built from TRBV6-2 or TRBV6-3 and TRBJ2-3; D unresolved. Germline loops: CDR1 MNHEY, CDR2 SVGEGT. Between the trimmed V and J ends, which lost 10 bases and 6 bases, there was a span of 14 bases. The CDR3 has 12 residues. For the CDR3, the DNA is TGTGCCACCCCTAGGAGCGTCGATACGCAGTATTTT. Amino acid sequence: CATPRSVDTQYF.

This clonotype has more than one count but fewer than ten. J is TRBJ1-1 and V is TRBV20-1, with 8 bases that match TRBD1. Per germline, CDR1 DFQATT and CDR2 SNEGSKA (reference sequence). CDR3 size: 16 residues. The ends lost 3 bases at V and 0 bases at J; junction bases unmatched: 9. In DNA form, the CDR3 reads TGCAGTGCTAGGAATATTGGACAGGGAATGAACACTGAAGCTTTCTTT. Translation gives CSARNIGQGMNTEAFF.

This rearrangement joins TRBV11-2 to TRBJ1-2; 12 bases line up with TRBD1. CDR1 is SGHAT, CDR2 FQNNGV, per germline. V trimming: 5 bases; J trimming: 4 bases; junction bases outside the gene matches: 5. The CDR3 totals 15 residues. The CDR3 DNA sequence: TGTGCCAGCAGCCTTGGGACAGGGGGCCTCTATGGCTACACCTTC. Its protein product is CASSLGTGGLYGYTF.

This chain uses TRBV12-3 or TRBV12-4 with TRBJ2-1, with 13 bases aligning to TRBD2. Unmatched junction bases numbered 6, after V lost 6 bases and J lost 7 bases. CDR3 length: 15 residues. CDR3 DNA sequence: TGTGCCAGCAGCCACGGGACTAGCGGGGTTAATGAGCAGTTCTTC. Amino acids: CASSHGTSGVNEQFF.

This clonotype was detected a few times. This chain uses TRBV20-1 with TRBJ1-3, with D hard to call. The CDR3 runs to 13 residues. Deletions cut 3 bases from V and 4 bases from J, with 10 bases between. Germline V CDR1 and CDR2: DFQATT, SNEGSKA (reference sequence). CDR3: CSASRSGGNTIYF. CDR3 sequence (DNA): TGCAGTGCTAGTCGCTCCGGAGGAAACACCATATATTTT.

The chain joins TRBV7-2 to TRBJ1-5; D gene uncertain. Trimming removed 2 bases from V and 0 bases from J, with 8 bases in between. Looked up from germline, CDR1 is SGHTA and CDR2 is FQGNSA. The CDR3 totals 15 residues. CDR3 loop: CASSLYGYSNQPQHF. The CDR3 DNA reads TGTGCCAGCAGCTTATACGGATATAGCAATCAGCCCCAGCATTTT.

The chain has TRBV5-1 and TRBJ1-1, with D possibly being TRBD1 (5 bases). Germline V gene lookup returns CDR1 SGHRS and CDR2 YFSETQ. This CDR3 spans 16 amino acids. Trimming cost V 4 bases and J 0 bases, with 16 bases left between them. DNA for the CDR3: TGCGCCAGCAGCCCACCCAGGGTGGGAATGAACACTGAAGCTTTCTTT. This gives the protein CASSPPRVGMNTEAFF. Full variable domain (outside the CDR3, taken from reference TRBV5-1 and TRBJ1-1): KAGVTQTPRYLIKTRGQQVTLSCSPISGHRSVSWYQQTPGQGLQFLFEYFSETQRNKGNFPGRFSGRQFSNSRSEMNVSTLELGDSALYLCASSPPRVGMNTEAFFGQGTRLTVV.

This clonotype occurred a few times. This rearrangement joins TRBV6-5 to TRBJ1-1, with a weak D call TRBD1 (5 bases). V was cut by 8 bases and J by 0 bases, with 16 bases left in between. Per germline, CDR1 MNHEY and CDR2 SVGAGI. The CDR3 is 15 residues long. The CDR3 here is CASYHSGRLNTEAFF. The CDR3 DNA sequence: TGTGCCAGCTACCACTCGGGACGACTGAACACTGAAGCTTTCTTT.